The clone carrying this T cell receptor beta chain has a handful of counts. Profiled with immunoSEQ multiplex PCR; TCRdb holds only in-frame clones, not every one. Of some 2,500,000 clones in the sample, roughly 93% were seen once. The CDR3 runs 13 residues. Trimming stripped 3 bases from V and 0 bases from J, with 8 bases between. The V gene's germline CDR1 is GTSNPN and CDR2 SVGIG (reference sequence). The study separated CD4+ cells into CD45RA+ naive and CD45RA-negative memory subsets. This record comes from a study of shared clonotypes between healthy human individuals. V is TRBV30 and J is TRBJ1-2; D gene unclear. The sequencing input was naive CD4+ T cells from PBMCs. The subset here: CD45RA+ positively selected. This clonotype was sampled from a young man in good health. Some clones in this sample may be carry-over from other donors' samples. The CDR3 DNA follows: TGTGCCTGGAGCCTGATAGCTAACTATGGCTACACCTTC. Translated, it gives CAWSLIANYGYTF.